This TCR beta chain was identified during a study of blood T cell repertoires in COVID-19. Study-level background: There were acute and convalescent COVID-19 samples, and they came from the United States, Italy and Spain.

CDR1 is MDHEN and CDR2 is SYDVKM in the germline V gene. The CDR3 is 13 residues long. V lost 6 bases, J lost 2 bases, and 4 bases stayed unmatched. The authors' processing: It was from reference gene primer amplification that nucleated cell counts were estimated. Some clones are missing from TCRdb's copy, which holds only in-frame ones; the method was immunoSEQ multiplex PCR. For V, J and clone size, that table is used; D and trimming come from the DNA. The sample lists 190,000 or so clones; around 78% were seen once. This receptor was taken from a woman of 80 years or more with active or convalescent COVID-19. The chain joins TRBV28 to TRBJ2-7, with 7 nucleotides matching TRBD1. The sequencing sample was made of peripheral blood. CDR3 DNA: TGTGCCAGCAGAACCGGGACAGCCTACGAGCAGTACTTC. Its translation is CASRTGTAYEQYF.